This is a list of T cell receptor beta chains from one sample in a study of blood T cell repertoires in COVID-19. The method was immunoSEQ multiplex PCR; TCRdb's version includes in-frame clones alone and lacks a portion of them. Among approximately 350,000 clones listed, about 90% were seen once. Material: peripheral blood. These receptors came from a man aged 35 to 55 with acute or convalescent COVID-19. CDR3s include the opening cysteine and the closing phenylalanine or tryptophan. A D gene is named only where the DNA matches it firmly. Some rows mark clone size as missing; the rest say once, few, many or name a class of expanded clone.

NA	NA	TRBJ2-7	TRBV11-2	CASSGSYEQYF	TGTGCCAGCAGCGGTAGCTACGAGCAGTACTTC
NA	TRBD1	TRBJ1-4	TRBV6-5	CASSLTGQGVEKLFF	TGTGCCAGCAGTCTCACCGGACAGGGTGTCGAAAAACTGTTTTTT
NA	TRBD2	TRBJ2-1	TRBV10-3	CAISESILTGGSTRNEQFF	TGTGCCATCAGTGAGTCGATTTTAACTGGCGGGAGTACGAGGAATGAGCAGTTCTTC
NA	NA	TRBJ2-5	TRBV7-2	CASSLTPGVQQTQYF	TGTGCCAGCAGCTTAACCCCAGGGGTGCAACAGACCCAGTACTTC
few	TRBD1	TRBJ2-7	TRBV6-5	CASTPRQGTYEQYF	TGTGCCAGCACCCCCCGACAGGGAACCTACGAGCAGTACTTC
few	TRBD1	TRBJ1-4	TRBV5-6	CASSLGQGEKLFF	TGTGCCAGCAGCTTGGGACAGGGTGAAAAACTGTTTTTT
NA	NA	TRBJ1-6	TRBV3-1/TRBV3-2	CASSRGLPPSHSPLHF	TGTGCCAGCAGCCGGGGACTGCCCCCATCTCACTCACCCCTCCACTTT
NA	NA	TRBJ2-5	TRBV5-6	CASSLMAGETQYF	TGTGCCAGCAGCTTGATGGCGGGGGAGACCCAGTACTTC
NA	NA	TRBJ2-3	TRBV6-5	CASSPGTWGEDTQYF	TGTGCCAGCAGCCCCGGGACGTGGGGGGAAGATACGCAGTATTTT
NA	NA	TRBJ2-1	TRBV6-1	CASSEALGRFF	TGTGCCAGCAGTGAAGCGTTAGGGAGGTTCTTC
NA	NA	TRBJ2-3	TRBV6-2/TRBV6-3	CASSYSAGDTDTQYF	TGTGCCAGCAGTTATTCGGCAGGGGACACAGATACGCAGTATTTT
NA	TRBD2	TRBJ2-2	TRBV28	CASSLGLAGASNTGELFF	TGTGCCAGCAGTTTGGGGCTAGCGGGGGCCTCGAACACCGGGGAGCTGTTTTTT
NA	TRBD1	TRBJ1-6	TRBV5-1	CASSPTTGTNSPLHF	TGCGCCAGCAGCCCAACGACAGGGACTAATTCACCCCTCCACTTT
NA	TRBD1	TRBJ1-4	TRBV27	CASSRQGDSNEKLFF	TGTGCCAGCAGTAGACAGGGGGATTCGAATGAAAAACTGTTTTTT
once	TRBD2	TRBJ2-7	TRBV6-1	CASSEGTTFEQYF	TGTGCCAGCAGTGAGGGGACTACTTTCGAGCAGTACTTC
NA	TRBD1	TRBJ2-4	TRBV28	CASSQQGVWNIQYF	TGTGCCAGCAGTCAACAGGGGGTTTGGAACATTCAGTACTTC
NA	NA	TRBJ1-3	TRBV7-2	CASSLVAVTNGNTIYF	TGTGCCAGCAGCTTAGTCGCCGTTACTAATGGAAACACCATATATTTT
once	NA	TRBJ1-2	TRBV4-3	CASSQGTPYGYTF	TGCGCCAGCAGCCAAGGGACTCCCTATGGCTACACCTTC
few	TRBD2	TRBJ2-7	TRBV5-6	CASSRLAALYEQYF	TGTGCCAGCAGCAGACTAGCGGCCCTCTACGAGCAGTACTTC
NA	TRBD1	TRBJ1-2	TRBV19	CASSTGGRQGTVYGYTF	TGTGCCAGTAGTACGGGGGGACGACAGGGGACAGTCTATGGCTACACCTTC
NA	NA	TRBJ2-1	TRBV18	CASSPSGQYEQFF	TGTGCCAGCTCACCATCCGGACAGTATGAGCAGTTCTTC
NA	NA	TRBJ1-2	TRBV6-2/TRBV6-3	CASSYEDNYGYTF	TGTGCCAGCAGTTACGAGGATAACTATGGCTACACCTTC
NA	NA	TRBJ1-2	TRBV2	CASSELEKTPVDF	TGTGCCAGCAGTGAACTGGAGAAAACACCCGTCGATTTC
NA	TRBD2	TRBJ2-1	TRBV7-3	CASRKAGTSSYNEQFF	TGTGCCAGCAGAAAAGCCGGGACTAGCTCCTACAATGAGCAGTTCTTC
once	NA	TRBJ1-1	TRBV5-1	CASSSLGGTEAFF	TGCGCCAGCAGCTCACTTGGGGGGACTGAAGCTTTCTTT
NA	NA	TRBJ2-7	TRBV6-5	CASSYTPTYEQYF	TGTGCCAGCAGTTACACACCGACCTACGAGCAGTACTTC
NA	NA	TRBJ2-3	TRBV2	CASGSGEGGTDTQYF	TGTGCCAGTGGATCAGGAGAGGGGGGCACAGATACGCAGTATTTT
NA	NA	TRBJ1-2	TRBV3-1/TRBV3-2	CASSHIRGINYGYTF	TGTGCCAGCAGCCATATTAGGGGAATCAACTATGGCTACACCTTC
NA	TRBD2	TRBJ2-1	TRBV5-4	CASSLGLAGENEQFF	TGTGCCAGCAGCTTGGGACTAGCGGGAGAGAATGAGCAGTTCTTC
NA	NA	TRBJ2-6	TRBV9	CASAGETGANVLTF	TGTGCCAGCGCCGGGGAAACTGGGGCCAACGTCCTGACTTTC
few	NA	TRBJ2-1	TRBV6-5	CASSLNRILSYNEQFF	TGTGCCAGCAGTTTAAACAGGATCTTATCCTACAATGAGCAGTTCTTC
NA	NA	TRBJ1-1	TRBV7-3	CASSREMNTEAFF	TGTGCCAGCAGCAGGGAGATGAACACTGAAGCTTTCTTT
NA	TRBD1	TRBJ1-2	TRBV7-6	CASRQRTGIRNGYTF	TGTGCCAGCAGACAACGGACAGGGATTCGGAATGGCTACACCTTC
NA	TRBD1	TRBJ1-4	TRBV5-4	CASSLDRGRKLFF	TGTGCCAGCAGCTTGGACAGGGGGAGAAAACTGTTTTTT
NA	TRBD1	TRBJ1-2	TRBV24-1	CATSDPGTGSRGYTF	TGTGCCACCAGTGATCCCGGGACAGGGTCCCGTGGCTACACCTTC
NA	TRBD1	TRBJ1-4	TRBV5-1	CASSLASPPGGWEKLFF	TGCGCCAGCAGCTTGGCTTCCCCTCCAGGGGGATGGGAAAAACTGTTTTTT
NA	NA	TRBJ1-6	TRBV19	CASSVQQQLNYNSPLHF	TGTGCCAGTAGTGTACAGCAACAGCTTAACTATAATTCACCCCTCCACTTT
few	TRBD1	TRBJ2-7	TRBV7-9	CASSLSGQGANEQYF	TGTGCCAGCAGCTTGTCGGGACAGGGAGCCAACGAGCAGTACTTC
NA	NA	TRBJ1-6	TRBV6-4	CASTEVPGGAPLHF	TGTGCCAGCACCGAGGTCCCCGGAGGCGCACCCCTCCACTTT
NA	NA	TRBJ2-7	TRBV5-1	CASSLEPHFPGSSYEQYF	TGCGCCAGCAGCTTGGAGCCCCATTTTCCGGGGAGCTCCTACGAGCAGTACTTC
NA	NA	TRBJ1-4	TRBV5-5	CASSSAGETNEKLFF	TGTGCCAGCAGCTCCGCCGGAGAAACTAATGAAAAACTGTTTTTT
NA	NA	TRBJ2-7	TRBV27	CASSLGARSYEQYF	TGTGCCAGCAGTTTAGGGGCCCGCTCCTACGAGCAGTACTTC
few	TRBD1	TRBJ1-1	TRBV27	CASSLYGTGVGTEAFF	TGTGCCAGCAGTTTATACGGGACAGGGGTAGGCACTGAAGCTTTCTTT
NA	NA	TRBJ1-2	TRBV11-2	CASRHIGGGRGVTF	TGTGCCAGCAGGCATATCGGAGGAGGCCGAGGAGTCACCTTC
NA	TRBD1	TRBJ2-1	TRBV14	CASSPLTGGPYNEQFF	TGTGCCAGCAGCCCATTAACAGGGGGCCCCTACAATGAGCAGTTCTTC
NA	TRBD1	TRBJ2-5	TRBV24-1	CATSDPRGGRGTQYF	TGTGCCACCAGTGACCCCCGAGGGGGCAGAGGGACCCAGTACTTC
NA	NA	TRBJ1-2	TRBV9	CASSYRGGPDYGYTF	TGTGCCAGCAGCTATCGGGGGGGACCAGACTATGGCTACACCTTC
NA	NA	TRBJ2-2	TRBV9	CASSGAGGSFVGELFF	TGTGCCAGCAGCGGCGCTGGGGGGTCCTTTGTCGGGGAGCTGTTTTTT
NA	NA	TRBJ1-1	TRBV4-2	CASSPVDRYGTEAFF	TGTGCCAGCAGCCCGGTGGACAGATATGGGACTGAAGCTTTCTTT
few	TRBD2	TRBJ2-3	TRBV20-1	CSSGTSGVQYF	TGCAGTTCCGGGACTAGCGGAGTCCAGTATTTT